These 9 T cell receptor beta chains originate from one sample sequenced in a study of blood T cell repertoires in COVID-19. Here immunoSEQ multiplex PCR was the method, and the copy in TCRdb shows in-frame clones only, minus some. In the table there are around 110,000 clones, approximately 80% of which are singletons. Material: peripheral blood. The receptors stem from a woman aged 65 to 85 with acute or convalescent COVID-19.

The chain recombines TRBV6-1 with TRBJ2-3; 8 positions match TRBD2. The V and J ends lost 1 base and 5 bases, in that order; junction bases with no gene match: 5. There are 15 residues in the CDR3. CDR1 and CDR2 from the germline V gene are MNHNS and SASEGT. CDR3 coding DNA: TGTGCCAGCAGTGAAGTCCCCGGGGGGGGAGATACGCAGTATTTT. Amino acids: CASSEVPGGGDTQYF.

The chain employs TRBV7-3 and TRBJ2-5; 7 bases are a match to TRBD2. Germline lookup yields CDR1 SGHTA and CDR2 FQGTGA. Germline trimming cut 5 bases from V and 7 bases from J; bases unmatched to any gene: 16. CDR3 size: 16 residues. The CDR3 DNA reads TGTGCCAGCAGCCCTCGTGGGGGGGGAGGCAGTGGGACCCAGTACTTC. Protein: CASSPRGGGGSGTQYF.

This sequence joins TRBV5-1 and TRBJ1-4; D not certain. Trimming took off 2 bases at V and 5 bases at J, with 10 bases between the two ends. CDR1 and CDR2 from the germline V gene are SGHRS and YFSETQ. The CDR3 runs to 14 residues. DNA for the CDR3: TGCGCCAGCAGCTTTAACACAGTGAATGAAAAACTGTTTTTT. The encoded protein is CASSFNTVNEKLFF.

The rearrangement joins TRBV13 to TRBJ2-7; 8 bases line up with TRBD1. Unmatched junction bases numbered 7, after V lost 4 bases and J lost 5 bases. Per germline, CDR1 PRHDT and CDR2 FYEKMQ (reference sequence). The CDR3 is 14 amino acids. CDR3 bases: TGTGCCAGCAGCTACCTCGACAGGGGACACGAGCAGTACTTC. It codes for CASSYLDRGHEQYF.

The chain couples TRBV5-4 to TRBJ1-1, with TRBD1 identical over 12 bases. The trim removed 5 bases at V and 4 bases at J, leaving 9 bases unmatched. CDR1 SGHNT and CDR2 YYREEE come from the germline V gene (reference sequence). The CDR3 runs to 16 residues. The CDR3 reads CASRPRDRGRGTEAFF. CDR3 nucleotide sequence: TGTGCCAGCAGACCCCGGGACAGGGGGCGGGGCACTGAAGCTTTCTTT. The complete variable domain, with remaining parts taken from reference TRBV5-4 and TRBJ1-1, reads ETGVTQSPTHLIKTRGQQVTLRCSSQSGHNTVSWYQQALGQGPQFIFQYYREEENGRGNFPPRFSGLQFPNYSSELNVNALELDDSALYLCASRPRDRGRGTEAFFGQGTRLTVV.

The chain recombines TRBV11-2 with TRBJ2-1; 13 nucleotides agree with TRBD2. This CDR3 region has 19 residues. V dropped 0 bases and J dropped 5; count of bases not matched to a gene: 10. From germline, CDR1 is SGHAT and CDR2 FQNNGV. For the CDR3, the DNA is TGTGCCAGCAGCTTAGATCCCACTAGCGGGGGGGATTGGAACAATGAGCAGTTCTTC. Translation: CASSLDPTSGGDWNNEQFF.

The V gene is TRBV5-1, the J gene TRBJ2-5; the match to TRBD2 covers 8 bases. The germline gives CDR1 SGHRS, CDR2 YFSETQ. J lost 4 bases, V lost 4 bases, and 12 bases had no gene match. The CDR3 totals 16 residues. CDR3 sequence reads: CASSPFGAGGLETQYF. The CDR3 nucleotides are TGCGCCAGCAGCCCATTCGGGGCGGGGGGATTAGAGACCCAGTACTTC.

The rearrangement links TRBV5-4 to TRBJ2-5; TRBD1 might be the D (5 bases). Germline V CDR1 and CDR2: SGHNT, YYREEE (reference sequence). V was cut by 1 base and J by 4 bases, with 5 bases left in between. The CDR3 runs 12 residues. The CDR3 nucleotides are TGTGCCAGCAGCTTGCAGGGAGAGACCCAGTACTTC. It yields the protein CASSLQGETQYF.

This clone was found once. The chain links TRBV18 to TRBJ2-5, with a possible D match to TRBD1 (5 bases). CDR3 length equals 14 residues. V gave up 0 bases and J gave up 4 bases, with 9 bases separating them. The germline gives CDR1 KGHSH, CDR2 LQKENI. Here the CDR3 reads CASSPPGAGETQYF. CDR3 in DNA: TGTGCCAGCTCACCACCTGGGGCAGGAGAGACCCAGTACTTC.